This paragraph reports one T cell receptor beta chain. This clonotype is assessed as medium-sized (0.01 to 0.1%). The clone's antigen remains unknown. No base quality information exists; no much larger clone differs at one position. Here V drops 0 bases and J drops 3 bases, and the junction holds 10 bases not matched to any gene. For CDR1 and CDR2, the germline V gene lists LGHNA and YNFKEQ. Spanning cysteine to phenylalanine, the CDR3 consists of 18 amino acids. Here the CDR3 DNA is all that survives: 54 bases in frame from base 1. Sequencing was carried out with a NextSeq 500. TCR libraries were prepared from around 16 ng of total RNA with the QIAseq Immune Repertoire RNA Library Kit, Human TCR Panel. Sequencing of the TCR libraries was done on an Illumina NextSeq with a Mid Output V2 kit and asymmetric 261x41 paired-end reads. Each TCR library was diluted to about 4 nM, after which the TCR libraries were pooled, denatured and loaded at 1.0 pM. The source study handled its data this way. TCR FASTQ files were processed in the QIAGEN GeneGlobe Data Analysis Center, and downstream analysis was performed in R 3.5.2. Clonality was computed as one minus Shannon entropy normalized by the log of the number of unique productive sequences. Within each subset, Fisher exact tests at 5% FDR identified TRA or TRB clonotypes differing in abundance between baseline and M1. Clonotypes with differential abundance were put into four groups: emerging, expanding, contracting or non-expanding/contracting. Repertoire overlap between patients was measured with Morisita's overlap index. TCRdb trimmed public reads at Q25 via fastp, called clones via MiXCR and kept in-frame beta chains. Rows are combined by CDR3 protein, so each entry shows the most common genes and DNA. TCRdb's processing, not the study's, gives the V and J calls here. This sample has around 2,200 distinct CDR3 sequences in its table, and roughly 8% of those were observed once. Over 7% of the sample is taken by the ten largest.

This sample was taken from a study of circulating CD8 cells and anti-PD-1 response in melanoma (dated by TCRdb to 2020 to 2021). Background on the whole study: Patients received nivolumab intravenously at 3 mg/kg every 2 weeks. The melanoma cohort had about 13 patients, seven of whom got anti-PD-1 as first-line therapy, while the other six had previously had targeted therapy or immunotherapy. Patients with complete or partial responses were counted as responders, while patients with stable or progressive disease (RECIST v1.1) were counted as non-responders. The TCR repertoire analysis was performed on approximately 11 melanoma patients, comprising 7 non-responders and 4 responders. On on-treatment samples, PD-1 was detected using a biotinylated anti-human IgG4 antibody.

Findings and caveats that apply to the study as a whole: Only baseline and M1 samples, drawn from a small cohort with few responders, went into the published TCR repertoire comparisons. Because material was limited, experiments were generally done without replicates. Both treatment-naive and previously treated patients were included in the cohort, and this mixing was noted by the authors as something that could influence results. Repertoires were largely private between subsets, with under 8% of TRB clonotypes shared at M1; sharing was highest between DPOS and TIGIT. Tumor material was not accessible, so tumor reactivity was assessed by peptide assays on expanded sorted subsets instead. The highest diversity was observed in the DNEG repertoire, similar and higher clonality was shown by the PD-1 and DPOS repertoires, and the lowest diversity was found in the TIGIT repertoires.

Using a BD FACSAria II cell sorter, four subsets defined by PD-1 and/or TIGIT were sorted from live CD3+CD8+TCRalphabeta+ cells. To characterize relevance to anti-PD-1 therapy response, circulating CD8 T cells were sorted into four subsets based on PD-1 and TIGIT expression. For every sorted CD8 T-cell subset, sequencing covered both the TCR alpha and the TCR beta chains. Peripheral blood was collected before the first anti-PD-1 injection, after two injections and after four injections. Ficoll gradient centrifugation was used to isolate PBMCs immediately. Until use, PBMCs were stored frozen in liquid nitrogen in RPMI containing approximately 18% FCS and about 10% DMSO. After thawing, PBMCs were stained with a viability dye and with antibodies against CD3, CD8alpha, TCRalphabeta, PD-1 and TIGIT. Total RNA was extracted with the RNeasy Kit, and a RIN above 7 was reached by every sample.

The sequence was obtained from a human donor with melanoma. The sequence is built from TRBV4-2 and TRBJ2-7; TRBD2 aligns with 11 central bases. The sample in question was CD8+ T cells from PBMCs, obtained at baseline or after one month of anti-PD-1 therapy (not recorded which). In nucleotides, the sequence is TGTGCCAGCAGCCAAGATCAGGCTAGCGGGAGGACGCACTACGAGCAGTACTTC. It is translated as CASSQDQASGRTHYEQYF.